This passage covers 2 T cell receptor beta chains from one sample sequenced in a study of T cells in women clearing cervical HPV infection. The assay was immunoSEQ multiplex PCR, and TCRdb's table has in-frame clones only and misses some. The sample totals tens of thousands of clones. The sample was blood buffy coat. These receptors were obtained from a woman between 18 and 70 years old with a cervical HPV16 infection that either progressed to CIN3+ or cleared (not recorded which).

About this clone itself: The sequence runs out 3 residues before the end of the CDR3; the remainder is reconstructed from the germline J gene. This chain connects TRBV23-1 to TRBJ1-2; D perhaps matches TRBD1 (5 bases). TRBV23-1 is an ORF for which the function is uncertain. V dropped 4 bases and J dropped 5 bases, with 5 bases sitting between them. The CDR3 covers 11 residues. The DNA read from the CDR3 is TGCGCCAGCAGTCCAGGGTATGGC. It is translated as CASSPGYG. The CDR3 in full is CASSPGYGYTF.

Worth noting for this clone: The read is 3 residues too short to cover the CDR3 end, so that end is filled in from the germline J gene. The V gene is TRBV5-1, the J gene TRBJ2-3; TRBD2 is a possible D gene (6 bases). Germline CDR1 is SGHRS and CDR2 is YFSETQ. CDR3 size: 16 residues. V was cut by 0 bases and J by 2 bases, with 13 bases left in between. The part of the CDR3 DNA that was read is TGCGCCAGCAGCTTGGCGGTCGGGGGAGACACAGATACG. This gives the protein CASSLAVGGDTDT. The full CDR3 sequence reads CASSLAVGGDTDTQYF.